The clone carrying this TCR beta chain was counted ten times or more. The read finishes 3 residues shy of the CDR3 end, and the germline J gene is used to complete it. This entry is derived from a study of T cell clonality in common variable immunodeficiency. The V end lost 4 bases, the J end lost 9 bases, and 16 bases lay between the germline ends. The germline V gene encodes CDR1 SGHTA and CDR2 FQGNSA. The CDR3 loop spans 14 amino acids. The assay was immunoSEQ multiplex PCR, and TCRdb's table has in-frame clones only and misses some. The specimen has approximately 44,000 clones, none found just once.

The sample was peripheral blood mononuclear cells. The receptor was derived from a person aged 18 to 70 in good health. This chain uses TRBV7-2 with TRBJ2-1; D is perhaps TRBD1 (6 bases). The covered CDR3 bases are TGTGCCAGCAGCTCCCAGGGGTCCCTCCTTGAG. Protein product: CASSSQGSLLE. The complete CDR3 sequence is CASSSQGSLLEQFF. Full variable domain (missing parts from reference TRBV7-2 and TRBJ2-1): GAGVSQSPSNKVTEKGKDVELRCDPISGHTALYWYRQSLGQGLEFLIYFQGNSAPDKSGLPSDRFSAERTGGSVSTLTIQRTQQEDSAVYLCASSSQGSLLEQFFGPGTRLTVL.